Listed below are T cell receptor beta chains from one sample, sequenced in a study of T cells in Graves' hyperthyroidism and ophthalmopathy. MiXCR, run by TCRdb on the multiplex PCR reads, gives a single entry per CDR3 protein. Of about 640,000 distinct CDR3 sequences in the sample, less than 25% are singletons; the top ten hold around a third. The sequenced sample was blood. These receptors were collected from a man aged 25 to 40 with Graves' ophthalmopathy. Each CDR3 is given with its conserved first and last residue. The D gene is left open where the match is weak. The listing skips clone size in some rows; elsewhere it reads once, few, many or a size class.

-	TRBV3-1	TRBJ1-5	few	CASSQRGYNQPQHF	TGTGCCAGCAGCCAAAGAGGATACAATCAGCCCCAGCATTTT
-	TRBV28	TRBJ2-1	few	CASSFSWRAGGNEQFF	TGTGCCAGCAGTTTTTCTTGGCGGGCTGGGGGGAATGAGCAGTTCTTC
-	TRBV6-5	TRBJ2-7	-	CASSYGGVEQYF	TGTGCCAGCAGTTACGGAGGGGTCGAGCAGTACTTC
-	TRBV3-1	TRBJ2-3	-	CASSQDRLANTQYF	TGTGCCAGCAGCCAAGATCGACTGGCGAATACGCAGTATTTT
-	TRBV3-1	TRBJ2-7	-	CASSQDQVGRYEQYF	TGTGCCAGCAGCCAAGATCAGGTAGGGCGGTACGAGCAGTACTTC
TRBD1	TRBV5-1	TRBJ1-2	many	CASSSRDRGLDGYTF	TGCGCCAGCAGCTCTCGGGACAGGGGGCTCGATGGCTACACCTTC
TRBD2	TRBV24-1	TRBJ2-1	few	CATSDPLPGLQNNEQFF	TGTGCCACCAGTGACCCCCTCCCGGGACTACAGAACAATGAGCAGTTCTTC
-	TRBV29-1	TRBJ1-1	-	CSVEVWGLVTEAFF	TGCAGCGTTGAGGTTTGGGGGCTTGTCACTGAAGCTTTCTTT
TRBD1	TRBV7-3	TRBJ2-3	many	CASSPPGGDTQYF	TGTGCCAGCAGCCCGCCAGGGGGAGATACGCAGTATTTT
-	TRBV30	TRBJ2-3	many	CAWSVKGTDTQYF	TGTGCCTGGAGTGTAAAGGGCACAGATACGCAGTATTTT
-	TRBV25-1	TRBJ1-1	-	CARGQDTEAFF	TGTGCCAGGGGGCAGGACACTGAAGCTTTCTTT
-	TRBV19	TRBJ2-2	-	CASSIGRNTGELFF	TGTGCCAGTAGTATAGGCAGGAACACCGGGGAGCTGTTTTTT
TRBD2	TRBV28	TRBJ2-2	few	CASSSRRLAGGSFTGELFF	TGTGCCAGCAGTTCCCGACGACTAGCGGGAGGGTCCTTCACCGGGGAGCTGTTTTTT
-	TRBV12-3/TRBV12-4	TRBJ2-5	many	CASSPTSWETQYF	TGTGCCAGCAGCCCGACTAGTTGGGAGACCCAGTACTTC
-	TRBV18	TRBJ2-5	many	CASSPGGRETQYF	TGTGCCAGCAGCCCTGGTGGAAGGGAGACCCAGTACTTC
-	TRBV10-3	TRBJ1-1	-	CAISVDINTEAFF	TGTGCCATCAGTGTTGACATTAACACTGAAGCTTTCTTT
-	TRBV10-3	TRBJ1-1	-	CAITGFMNTEAFF	TGTGCCATCACCGGGTTCATGAACACTGAAGCTTTCTTT
-	TRBV7-9	TRBJ2-5	-	CASSVGVEETQYF	TGTGCCAGCAGCGTAGGGGTGGAAGAGACCCAGTACTTC
TRBD1	TRBV7-9	TRBJ2-7	-	CATRTGEDYEQYF	TGTGCCACCCGGACAGGGGAAGACTACGAGCAGTACTTC
TRBD1	TRBV9	TRBJ1-2	-	CASSVARDRGTYNYGYTF	TGTGCCAGCAGCGTAGCTCGGGACAGGGGAACTTATAACTATGGCTACACCTTC
-	TRBV4-2	TRBJ2-1	-	CASRLRALPAMDYNEQFF	TGTGCCAGCAGACTTCGAGCCCTCCCAGCTATGGATTACAATGAGCAGTTCTTC
-	TRBV13	TRBJ2-1	few	CASSSRGYDNEQFF	TGTGCCAGCAGCTCCCGGGGCTACGACAATGAGCAGTTCTTC
TRBD1	TRBV30	TRBJ2-7	many	CAWSGAGIRDRSYEQYF	TGTGCCTGGAGTGGCGCTGGGATCCGGGACAGATCCTACGAGCAGTACTTC
TRBD2	TRBV30	TRBJ2-1	many	CAWSFGLAGYNEQFF	TGTGCCTGGAGTTTTGGACTAGCGGGTTACAATGAGCAGTTCTTC
TRBD1	TRBV7-9	TRBJ2-5	many	CASSPGTDQETQYF	TGTGCCAGCAGCCCCGGGACAGACCAAGAGACCCAGTACTTC
-	TRBV28	TRBJ2-7	many	CASSPRVGRSHEQYF	TGTGCCAGCAGTCCTCGGGTGGGCAGGAGCCACGAGCAGTACTTC
-	TRBV13	TRBJ2-3	few	CATPSSDGDTQYF	TGTGCCACCCCTTCCAGCGATGGAGATACGCAGTATTTT
-	TRBV19	TRBJ2-7	few	CASEDEGYEQYF	TGTGCCAGTGAAGACGAGGGTTACGAGCAGTACTTC